The 30 T cell receptor beta chains below all came from one sample that was sequenced in a study of cytotoxic CD8 clonotypes in ibrutinib-treated CLL (dated by TCRdb to 2020 to 2023). Library preparation was by the immunoSEQ multiplex PCR assay. The source is immuneACCESS, and TCRdb retained only in-frame sequences with V and J called. Part of the clones is not carried over; for the studies checked, unresolved V genes explain less than half of this, and the remainder is unexplained. A total of fewer than 25,000 clones appear in this sample, around 74% of them only once. The ten largest clones take up approximately 7.3% of the sample. This specimen consisted of PBMCs, obtained before ibrutinib treatment. Every receptor here comes from a human donor with chronic lymphocytic leukemia.

V gene TRBV7-2 combines with J gene TRBJ1-3, with D tentatively TRBD1 (5 bases). Per the germline V gene, CDR1 is SGHTA and CDR2 is FQGNSA. Trimming shortened V by 4 bases and J by 4 bases, and 14 bases separated the two germline ends. The CDR3 covers 15 residues. The CDR3 spells CASSSILRAGNTIYF. CDR3 DNA sequence: TGTGCCAGCAGCTCCATCCTCAGGGCCGGAAACACCATATATTTT.

The chain couples TRBV18 to TRBJ2-1, with 8 bases lining up with TRBD1. Unmatched junction bases numbered 8, after V lost 4 bases and J lost 6 bases. Germline CDR1 is KGHSH and CDR2 is LQKENI. CDR3 length equals 15 residues. CDR3 nucleotides: TGTGCCAGCTCACGAGTGGACAGGGTGAGCAATGAGCAGTTCTTC. This codes for CASSRVDRVSNEQFF.

This clone has just one count. This chain joins TRBV5-4 and TRBJ2-1, with D perhaps TRBD1 or TRBD2 (5 bases each). This CDR3 has 13 amino acids. Germline V gene sequence: CDR1 SGHNT, CDR2 YYREEE (reference sequence). Between the trimmed V and J ends, which lost 9 bases and 7 bases, there was a span of 17 bases. This CDR3 is CAIGTFPGNEQFF. CDR3 sequence (DNA): TGTGCCATAGGGACCTTCCCAGGGAATGAGCAGTTCTTC. Combining the CDR3 with reference TRBV5-4 and TRBJ2-1 gives the whole variable domain ETGVTQSPTHLIKTRGQQVTLRCSSQSGHNTVSWYQQALGQGPQFIFQYYREEENGRGNFPPRFSGLQFPNYSSELNVNALELDDSALYLCAIGTFPGNEQFFGPGTRLTVL.

This clone has a single count. This chain joins TRBV5-1 and TRBJ2-6; tentatively, D is TRBD2 (6 bases). V was clipped by 1 base and J by 1 base, with 6 bases between them. This CDR3 is 15 amino acids long. Germline loops: CDR1 SGHRS, CDR2 YFSETQ. CDR3 bases: TGCGCCAGCAGCTTGAGCGGGTCTGGGGCCAACGTCCTGACTTTC. It encodes CASSLSGSGANVLTF. Based on the CDR3 plus reference TRBV5-1 and TRBJ2-6, the full variable domain is KAGVTQTPRYLIKTRGQQVTLSCSPISGHRSVSWYQQTPGQGLQFLFEYFSETQRNKGNFPGRFSGRQFSNSRSEMNVSTLELGDSALYLCASSLSGSGANVLTFGAGSRLTVL.

This clone was seen only a few times. V usage is TRBV11-2 and J usage is TRBJ2-2; 10 bases are shared with TRBD1. The CDR3 is 15 residues long. Germline V gives CDR1 SGHAT, CDR2 FQNNGV. After removal of 1 base from V and 7 bases from J, the junction contained 3 bases not matched to a gene. DNA of the CDR3: TGTGCCAGCAGCTTAGGGACAGGGGGAGGCGGGGAGCTGTTTTTT. The encoded protein is CASSLGTGGGGELFF.

J is TRBJ2-1 and V is TRBV6-4, with TRBD1 matching over 9 bases. Germline V gene data show CDR1 as MRHNA and CDR2 as SNTAGT. This CDR3 comprises 15 residues. The trim removed 5 bases at V and 3 bases at J, leaving 5 bases unmatched. The CDR3: CASSKQTGGYNEQFF. The CDR3 DNA reads as TGTGCCAGCAGTAAACAGACAGGGGGCTACAATGAGCAGTTCTTC.

This clone was picked up a small number of times. The V call is TRBV9, the J call TRBJ1-2; D is possibly TRBD1 (6 bases). With 0 bases removed from V and 6 bases from J, the gap between germline ends came to 15 bases. This CDR3 contains 15 residues. CDR1 is SGDLS, CDR2 YYNGEE, per germline. CDR3 nucleotides: TGTGCCAGCAGCGTAGGACACAGGGCAACCCATGGCTACACCTTC. This gives the protein CASSVGHRATHGYTF.

This sequence joins TRBV21-1 and TRBJ1-4. TRBV21-1 has pseudogene status. This CDR3 is 15 amino acids long. CDR3 coding DNA: TGTGCCAGCAGCAAAGACCCGACAGAGGGCGAAAAACTGTTTTTT. This codes for CASSKDPTEGEKLFF.

The CDR3 reads CASRLGEDYGYTF. DNA of the CDR3: TGTGCCAGCCGGCTAGGGGAAGACTATGGCTACACCTTC. V is TRBV6-6 and J is TRBJ1-2, with D possibly TRBD1 on 5 matching bases. This CDR3 contains 13 residues. Germline V CDR1 and CDR2: MNHNY, SVGAGI (reference sequence). V gave up 8 bases and J gave up 3 bases, with 13 bases separating them.

V usage is TRBV27 and J usage is TRBJ2-2; tentative D call: TRBD1 (6 bases). Trimming took 9 bases from V and 4 from J, leaving 18 bases between them. The CDR3 loop spans 15 amino acids. Looked up from germline, CDR1 is MNHEY and CDR2 is SMNVEV (reference sequence). CDR3 nucleotides: TGTGCCAGTGCCGATCGGGACACCTCCACCGGGGAGCTGTTTTTT. Translated: CASADRDTSTGELFF.

This clone turned up a few times. J is TRBJ2-7 and V is TRBV19, with TRBD1 identical over 9 bases. Germline V gene data show CDR1 as LNHDA and CDR2 as SQIVND (reference sequence). The ends lost 5 bases at V and 9 bases at J; junction bases unmatched: 8. This CDR3 contains 13 residues. CDR3 protein: CASSGGQGVPQYF. The CDR3 region has the DNA TGTGCCAGTAGTGGGGGACAGGGCGTTCCGCAGTACTTC.

In this sample, this clone turned up a few times. The chain recombines TRBV12-5 with TRBJ1-4; no reliable D call. The CDR3 runs 16 residues. The germline V gene has CDR1 LGHNT and CDR2 FRNRAP. Trimming removed 1 base from V and 0 bases from J, with 9 bases in between. For the CDR3, the DNA is TGTGCTAGTGGTTTGGGGCCGAACCCAACTAATGAAAAACTGTTTTTT. This encodes CASGLGPNPTNEKLFF.

The chain carries TRBV5-6 and TRBJ1-4; 12 positions match TRBD1. This CDR3 region has 15 residues. Germline V gene lookup returns CDR1 SGHDT and CDR2 YYEEEE. With 3 bases clipped from V and 5 bases from J, the junction kept 2 bases outside the gene matches. The CDR3 DNA follows: TGTGCCAGCAGCTGGGGGACAGGGGGCAATGAAAAACTGTTTTTT. This sequence encodes CASSWGTGGNEKLFF.

This clone was observed a single time. The genes are TRBV5-5 and TRBJ2-1; D could derive from TRBD1 or TRBD2 (6 bases each). CDR1 and CDR2 (germline): SGHKS, YYEKEE (reference sequence). The V end was cut by 0 bases, the J end by 1 base, with 17 bases between. The CDR3 is made up of 18 amino acids. The DNA of the CDR3 is TGTGCCAGCAGCTTGGAGATCCCGGGGGCCTTTTCCTACAATGAGCAGTTCTTC. Translated, it gives CASSLEIPGAFSYNEQFF.

The chain joins TRBV7-8 to TRBJ2-7; 7 nucleotides line up with TRBD1. Germline V gene sequence: CDR1 SGHVS, CDR2 FQNEAQ. The CDR3 is 15 residues long. Germline trimming cut 5 bases from V and 8 bases from J; bases unmatched to any gene: 15. The CDR3 protein is CASSGTGTVVPQQYF. CDR3 nucleotide sequence: TGTGCCAGCAGCGGCACCGGGACAGTAGTCCCTCAGCAGTACTTC.

This rearrangement joins TRBV5-6 to TRBJ2-7; TRBD2 is a possible D gene (5 bases). The ends were cut back, 0 bases at V and 9 bases at J, with 7 bases in the middle. Germline assignment: CDR1 SGHDT and CDR2 YYEEEE. This CDR3 contains 11 residues. For the CDR3, the DNA is TGTGCCAGCAGCTTGGGGGCGGGGCAGTACTTC. Amino acids: CASSLGAGQYF.

The rearrangement links TRBV15 to TRBJ1-4; 8 bases align to TRBD1. Germline loops: CDR1 LNHNV, CDR2 YYDKDF (reference sequence). The CDR3 totals 16 residues. The V segment lost 5 bases and the J segment 10 bases; nucleotides outside the gene matches: 15. CDR3 in amino acids: CATSGRHGQGLGKLFF. In DNA, the CDR3 is TGTGCCACCAGCGGCCGTCACGGACAGGGACTAGGAAAACTGTTTTTT.

The genes are TRBV30 and TRBJ2-7; D possibly matches TRBD1 or TRBD2 (5 bases each). The CDR3 sequence is 15 residues long. CDR1 is GTSNPN, CDR2 SVGIG, per germline (reference sequence). The V gene lost 5 bases and the J gene lost 2 bases, with 19 bases spanning the gap. The CDR3 DNA reads TGTGCCTGGGGTCCCGAGGGGAAACCCCCCTACGAGCAGTACTTC. This codes for CAWGPEGKPPYEQYF.

This rearrangement joins TRBV7-6 to TRBJ2-4, with a tentative D call TRBD1 (6 bases). This CDR3 is 11 amino acids long. V was pared by 4 bases and J by 10 bases, with 8 bases between. CDR1 is SGHVS and CDR2 is FNYEAQ in the germline V gene. This CDR3 reads CASSSGQIQYF. The CDR3 bases are TGTGCCAGCAGCTCTGGACAGATTCAGTACTTC.

The chain employs TRBV9 and TRBJ2-1; D tentatively reads TRBD1 or TRBD2 (5 bases each). This CDR3 spans 14 amino acids. Germline V lookup: CDR1 SGDLS, CDR2 YYNGEE. The V and J ends lost 4 bases and 4 bases respectively, with 12 bases between them. For the CDR3, the DNA is TGTGCCAGCAGCTCCTGGGACCGTTACAATGAGCAGTTCTTC. This gives the protein CASSSWDRYNEQFF.

The chain is built from TRBV6-1 and TRBJ2-3, with a tentative D call TRBD1 (5 bases). The V gene lost 2 bases and the J gene lost 0 bases, with 6 bases spanning the gap. The CDR3 sequence is 14 residues long. In germline, CDR1 is MNHNS, CDR2 SASEGT. The DNA for the CDR3 is TGTGCCAGCAGTGAATGGGGCAGCACAGATACGCAGTATTTT. Amino acids: CASSEWGSTDTQYF.

This clone was found a few times. The rearrangement joins TRBV19 to TRBJ1-6; D call uncertain. Germline V lookup: CDR1 LNHDA, CDR2 SQIVND (reference sequence). This CDR3 comprises 16 residues. Deletions cut 5 bases from V and 0 bases from J, with 11 bases between. The CDR3 DNA reads as TGTGCCAGTAGTTTCTCACAGAGCTCCTATAATTCACCCCTCCACTTT. This gives the protein CASSFSQSSYNSPLHF.

The gene calls are TRBV27 and TRBJ1-1, with D tentatively TRBD1 (5 bases). Looked up from germline, CDR1 is MNHEY and CDR2 is SMNVEV (reference sequence). V gave up 9 bases and J gave up 3 bases, with 14 bases separating them. This CDR3 contains 13 residues. The CDR3 is CARATDWDTEAFF. The CDR3 coding sequence is TGTGCCAGGGCGACAGATTGGGACACTGAAGCTTTCTTT.

This clone was picked up a small number of times. The chain has TRBV9 and TRBJ1-1; 9 bases fit TRBD1. Trimming removed 4 bases from V and 1 base from J; junction bases left unmatched: 5. This CDR3 comprises 15 residues. Germline V gene lookup returns CDR1 SGDLS and CDR2 YYNGEE. The CDR3 spells CASSSETGGNTEAFF. The CDR3 DNA follows: TGTGCCAGCAGCTCAGAGACAGGGGGGAACACTGAAGCTTTCTTT.

The chain carries TRBV7-9 and TRBJ1-1, with TRBD1 matching 7 bases. This CDR3 region has 15 residues. Germline-derived CDR1 and CDR2 are SEHNR and FQNEAQ (reference sequence). Losses at the gene ends were 3 bases for V and 1 base for J; bases not matched to a gene: 5. The DNA of the CDR3 is TGTGCCAGCAGCTTTAGGACAGGCGGGAACACTGAAGCTTTCTTT. It specifies CASSFRTGGNTEAFF.

In this sample, this clone turned up a few times. This rearrangement joins TRBV18 to TRBJ1-1; no firm D call. CDR1 KGHSH and CDR2 LQKENI come from the germline V gene. The CDR3 length is 12 residues. V was trimmed by 3 bases and J by 4 bases, leaving 6 bases between them. CDR3 DNA: TGTGCCAGCTCACCCGGGTCCACTGAAGCTTTCTTT. Encoded protein: CASSPGSTEAFF.

V and J are TRBV11-2 and TRBJ1-1, with unresolved D. The V end was cut by 1 base, the J end by 1 base, with 7 bases between. The CDR3 runs 14 residues. In germline, CDR1 is SGHAT, CDR2 FQNNGV. CDR3 amino acids: CASSLGAGNTEAFF. DNA for the CDR3: TGTGCCAGCAGCTTAGGGGCCGGGAACACTGAAGCTTTCTTT.

This chain connects TRBV27 to TRBJ1-1; tentative D call: TRBD1 (5 bases). Germline-derived CDR1 and CDR2 are MNHEY and SMNVEV (reference sequence). V shed 2 bases and J shed 4 bases, with 8 bases lying between them. The CDR3 consists of 13 residues. The CDR3 spells CASSLRGTTEAFF. CDR3 DNA: TGTGCCAGCAGTTTACGAGGGACCACTGAAGCTTTCTTT.

In this sample, this clone turned up a few times. This rearrangement joins TRBV14 to TRBJ1-2; D gene ambiguous. CDR1 SGHDN and CDR2 FVKESK come from the germline V gene. Trimming removed 3 bases from V and 6 bases from J, with 11 bases in between. This CDR3 contains 13 residues. The CDR3 bases are TGTGCCAGCAGCCATGCGAGAACGAATGGCTACACCTTC. Its translation is CASSHARTNGYTF. Full variable domain (rest looked up from reference TRBV14 and TRBJ1-2): EAGVTQFPSHSVIEKGQTVTLRCDPISGHDNLYWYRRVMGKEIKFLLHFVKESKQDESGMPNNRFLAERTGGTYSTLKVQPAELEDSGVYFCASSHARTNGYTFGSGTRLTVV.

The V call is TRBV30, the J call TRBJ1-1; 8 bases fit TRBD1. J lost 6 bases, V lost 4 bases, and 10 bases had no gene match. The CDR3 spans 14 residues. Germline CDR1 reads GTSNPN; CDR2 reads SVGIG (reference sequence). This CDR3 reads CAWIRTGRVSEAFF. Here the CDR3 DNA reads TGTGCCTGGATTCGGACAGGGCGTGTATCTGAAGCTTTCTTT.